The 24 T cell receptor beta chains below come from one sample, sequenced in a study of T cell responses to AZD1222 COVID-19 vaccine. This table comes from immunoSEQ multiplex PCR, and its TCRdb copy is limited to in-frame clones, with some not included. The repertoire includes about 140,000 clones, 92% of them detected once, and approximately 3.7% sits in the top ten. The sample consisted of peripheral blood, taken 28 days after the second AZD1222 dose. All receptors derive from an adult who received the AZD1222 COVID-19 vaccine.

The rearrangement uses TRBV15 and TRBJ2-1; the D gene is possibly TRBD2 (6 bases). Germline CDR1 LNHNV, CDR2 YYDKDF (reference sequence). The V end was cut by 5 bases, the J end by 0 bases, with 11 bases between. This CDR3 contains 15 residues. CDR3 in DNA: TGTGCCACCAGCTCCGGGGGAAGCTCCTACAATGAGCAGTTCTTC. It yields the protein CATSSGGSSYNEQFF.

CDR3 in DNA: TGTGCCAGCAGCTTGGCACCAGCGGGCTTAGCCAAAAACATTCAGTACTTC. Its protein product is CASSLAPAGLAKNIQYF. The chain carries TRBV5-4 and TRBJ2-4, with D possibly being TRBD2 (6 bases). CDR1 and CDR2 (germline): SGHNT, YYREEE (reference sequence). Trimming shortened V by 0 bases and J by 0 bases, and 13 bases separated the two germline ends. The CDR3 length is 17 residues.

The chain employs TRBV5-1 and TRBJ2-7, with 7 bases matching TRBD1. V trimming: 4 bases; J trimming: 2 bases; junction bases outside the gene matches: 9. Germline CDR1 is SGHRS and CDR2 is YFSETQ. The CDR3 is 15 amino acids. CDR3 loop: CASSGTTGAAYEQYF. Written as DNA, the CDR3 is TGCGCCAGCAGCGGAACCACAGGGGCGGCCTACGAGCAGTACTTC. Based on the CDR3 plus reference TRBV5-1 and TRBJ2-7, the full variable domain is KAGVTQTPRYLIKTRGQQVTLSCSPISGHRSVSWYQQTPGQGLQFLFEYFSETQRNKGNFPGRFSGRQFSNSRSEMNVSTLELGDSALYLCASSGTTGAAYEQYFGPGTRLTVT.

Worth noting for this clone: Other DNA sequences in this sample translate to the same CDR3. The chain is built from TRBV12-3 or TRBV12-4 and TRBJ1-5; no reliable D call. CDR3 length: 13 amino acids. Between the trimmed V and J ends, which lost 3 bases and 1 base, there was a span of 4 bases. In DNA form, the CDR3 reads TGTGCCAGCAGTTTCCGGAGCAATCAGCCCCAGCATTTT. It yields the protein CASSFRSNQPQHF.

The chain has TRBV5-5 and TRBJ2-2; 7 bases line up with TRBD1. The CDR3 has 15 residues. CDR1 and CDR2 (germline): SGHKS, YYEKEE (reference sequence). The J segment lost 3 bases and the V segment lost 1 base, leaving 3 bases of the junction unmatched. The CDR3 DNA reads TGTGCCAGCAGCTTGAACGACAGGGACACCGGGGAGCTGTTTTTT. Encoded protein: CASSLNDRDTGELFF. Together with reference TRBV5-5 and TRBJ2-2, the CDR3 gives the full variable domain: DAGVTQSPTHLIKTRGQQVTLRCSPISGHKSVSWYQQVLGQGPQFIFQYYEKEERGRGNFPDRFSARQFPNYSSELNVNALLLGDSALYLCASSLNDRDTGELFFGEGSRLTVL.

DNA of the CDR3: TGTGCCAGCAGTGAAGCTAGTCCCGCTAACTATGGCTACACCTTC. Residues: CASSEASPANYGYTF. The V and J genes are TRBV6-1 and TRBJ1-2; D unresolved. Germline CDR1 is MNHNS and CDR2 is SASEGT. The ends were cut back, 0 bases at V and 0 bases at J, with 8 bases in the middle. The CDR3 has 15 amino acids.

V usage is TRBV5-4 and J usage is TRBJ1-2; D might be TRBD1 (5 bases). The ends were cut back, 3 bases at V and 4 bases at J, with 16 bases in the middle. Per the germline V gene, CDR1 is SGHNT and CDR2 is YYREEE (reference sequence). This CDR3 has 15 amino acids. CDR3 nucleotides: TGTGCCAGCAGCTCTAATCCTACAGGTGGCTATGGCTACACCTTC. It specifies CASSSNPTGGYGYTF.

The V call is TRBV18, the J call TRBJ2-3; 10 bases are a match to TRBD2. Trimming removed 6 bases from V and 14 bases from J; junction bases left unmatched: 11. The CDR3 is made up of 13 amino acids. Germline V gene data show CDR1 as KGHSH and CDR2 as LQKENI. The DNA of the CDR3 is TGTGCCAGCTCCCCCTGGCCAGCGGGGGGGCTGTATTTT. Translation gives CASSPWPAGGLYF. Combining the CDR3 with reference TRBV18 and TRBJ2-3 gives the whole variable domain NAGVMQNPRHLVRRRGQEARLRCSPMKGHSHVYWYRQLPEEGLKFMVYLQKENIIDESGMPKERFSAEFPKEGPSILRIQQVVRGDSAAYFCASSPWPAGGLYFGPGTRLTVL.

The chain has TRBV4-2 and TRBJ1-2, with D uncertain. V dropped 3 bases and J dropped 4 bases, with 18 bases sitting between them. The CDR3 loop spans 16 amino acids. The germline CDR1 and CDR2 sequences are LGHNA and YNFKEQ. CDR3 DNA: TGTGCCAGCAGCCAGACCGCCGAGACCGACATCTATGGCTACACCTTC. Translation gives CASSQTAETDIYGYTF.

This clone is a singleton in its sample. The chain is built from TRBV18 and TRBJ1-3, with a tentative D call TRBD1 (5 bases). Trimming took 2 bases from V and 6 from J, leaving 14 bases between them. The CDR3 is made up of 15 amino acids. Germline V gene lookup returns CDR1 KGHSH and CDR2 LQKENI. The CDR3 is CASSPGDASPNTIYF. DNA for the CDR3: TGTGCCAGCTCACCAGGGGACGCCTCGCCAAACACCATATATTTT.

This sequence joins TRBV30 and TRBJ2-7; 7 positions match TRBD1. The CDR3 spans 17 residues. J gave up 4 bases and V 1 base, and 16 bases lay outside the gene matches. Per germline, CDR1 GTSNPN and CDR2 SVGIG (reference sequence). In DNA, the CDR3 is TGTGCCTGGAGTGCCACCCTCGACAGGGAATCCCCTTACGAGCAGTACTTC. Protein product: CAWSATLDRESPYEQYF.

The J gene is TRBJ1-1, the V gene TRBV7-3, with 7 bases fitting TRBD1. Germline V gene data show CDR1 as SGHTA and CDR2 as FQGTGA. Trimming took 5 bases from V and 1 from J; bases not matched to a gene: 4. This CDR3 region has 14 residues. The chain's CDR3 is CASSPQGENTEAFF. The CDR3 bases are TGTGCCAGCAGCCCCCAGGGGGAGAACACTGAAGCTTTCTTT. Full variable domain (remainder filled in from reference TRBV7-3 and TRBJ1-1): GAGVSQTPSNKVTEKGKYVELRCDPISGHTALYWYRQSLGQGPEFLIYFQGTGAADDSGLPNDRFFAVRPEGSVSTLKIQRTERGDSAVYLCASSPQGENTEAFFGQGTRLTVV.

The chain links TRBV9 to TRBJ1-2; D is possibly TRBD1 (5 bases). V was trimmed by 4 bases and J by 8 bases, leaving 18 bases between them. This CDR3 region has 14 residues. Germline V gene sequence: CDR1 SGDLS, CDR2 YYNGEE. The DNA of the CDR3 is TGTGCCAGCAGCCCCTCTCCCACGACAGTGGGCTACACCTTC. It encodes CASSPSPTTVGYTF.

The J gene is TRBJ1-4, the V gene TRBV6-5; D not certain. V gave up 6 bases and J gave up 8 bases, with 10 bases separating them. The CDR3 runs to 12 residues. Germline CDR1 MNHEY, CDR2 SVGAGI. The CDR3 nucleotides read TGTGCCAGCAGGGGAGATAACGAAAAACTGTTTTTT. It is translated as CASRGDNEKLFF.

The CDR3 DNA reads TGTGCCAGCAGCTTGATCGGGGGCATCGGCACTGAAGCTTTCTTT. Protein product: CASSLIGGIGTEAFF. The genes are TRBV5-4 and TRBJ1-1; D is possibly TRBD1 (6 bases). Germline V CDR1 and CDR2: SGHNT, YYREEE (reference sequence). Trimming stripped 1 base from V and 4 bases from J, with 14 bases between. This CDR3 comprises 15 residues.

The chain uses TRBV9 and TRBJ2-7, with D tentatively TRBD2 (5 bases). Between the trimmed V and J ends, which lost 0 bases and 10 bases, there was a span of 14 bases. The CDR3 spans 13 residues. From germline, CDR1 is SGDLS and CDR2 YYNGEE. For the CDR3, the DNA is TGTGCCAGCAGCGTAGAATATATAGGGAGACAGTACTTC. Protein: CASSVEYIGRQYF.

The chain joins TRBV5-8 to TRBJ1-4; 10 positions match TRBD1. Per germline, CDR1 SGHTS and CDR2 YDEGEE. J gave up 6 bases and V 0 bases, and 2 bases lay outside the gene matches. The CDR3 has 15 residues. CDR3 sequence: CASSLGDRGDEKLFF. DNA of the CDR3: TGTGCCAGCAGCTTGGGGGACAGGGGCGATGAAAAACTGTTTTTT.

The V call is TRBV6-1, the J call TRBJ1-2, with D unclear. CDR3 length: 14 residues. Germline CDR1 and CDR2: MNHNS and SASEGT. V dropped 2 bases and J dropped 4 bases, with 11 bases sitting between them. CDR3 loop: CASSEKGGTYGYTF. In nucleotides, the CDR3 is TGTGCCAGCAGTGAAAAGGGCGGCACCTATGGCTACACCTTC.

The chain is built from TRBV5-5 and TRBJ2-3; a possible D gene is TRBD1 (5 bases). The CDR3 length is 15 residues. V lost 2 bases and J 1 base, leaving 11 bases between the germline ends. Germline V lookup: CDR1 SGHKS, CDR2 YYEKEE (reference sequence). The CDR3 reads CASSFIARGTDTQYF. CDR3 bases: TGTGCCAGCAGCTTCATAGCCAGGGGCACAGATACGCAGTATTTT.

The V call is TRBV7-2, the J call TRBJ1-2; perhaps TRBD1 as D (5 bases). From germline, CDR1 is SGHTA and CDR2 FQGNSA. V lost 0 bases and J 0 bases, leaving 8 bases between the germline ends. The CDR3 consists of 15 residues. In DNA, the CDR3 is TGTGCCAGCAGCTTAGCGCGACAGTCTAACTATGGCTACACCTTC. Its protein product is CASSLARQSNYGYTF.

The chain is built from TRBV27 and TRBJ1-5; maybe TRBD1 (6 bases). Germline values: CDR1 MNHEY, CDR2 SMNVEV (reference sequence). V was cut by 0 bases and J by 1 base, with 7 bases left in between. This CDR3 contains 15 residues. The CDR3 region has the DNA TGTGCCAGCAGTTTATCGGGGACAAGCAATCAGCCCCAGCATTTT. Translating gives CASSLSGTSNQPQHF.

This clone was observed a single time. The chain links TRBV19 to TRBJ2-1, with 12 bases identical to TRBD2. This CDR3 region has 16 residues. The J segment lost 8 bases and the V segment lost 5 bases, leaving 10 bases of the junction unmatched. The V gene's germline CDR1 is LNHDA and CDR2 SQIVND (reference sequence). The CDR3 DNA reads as TGTGCCAGTAGTGTCACTCCTAGCGGGGGGGTGGATGAGCAGTTCTTC. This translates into CASSVTPSGGVDEQFF.

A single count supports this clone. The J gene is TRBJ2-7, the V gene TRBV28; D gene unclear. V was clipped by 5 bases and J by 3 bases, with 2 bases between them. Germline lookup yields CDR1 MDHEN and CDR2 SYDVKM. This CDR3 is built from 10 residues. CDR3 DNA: TGTGCCAGCAGTAACTACGAGCAGTACTTC. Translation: CASSNYEQYF.

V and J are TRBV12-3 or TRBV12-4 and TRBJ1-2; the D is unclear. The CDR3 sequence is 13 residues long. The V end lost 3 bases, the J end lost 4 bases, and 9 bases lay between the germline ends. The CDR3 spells CASSFRRLYGYTF. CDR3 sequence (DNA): TGTGCCAGCAGTTTCCGACGGCTCTATGGCTACACCTTC.